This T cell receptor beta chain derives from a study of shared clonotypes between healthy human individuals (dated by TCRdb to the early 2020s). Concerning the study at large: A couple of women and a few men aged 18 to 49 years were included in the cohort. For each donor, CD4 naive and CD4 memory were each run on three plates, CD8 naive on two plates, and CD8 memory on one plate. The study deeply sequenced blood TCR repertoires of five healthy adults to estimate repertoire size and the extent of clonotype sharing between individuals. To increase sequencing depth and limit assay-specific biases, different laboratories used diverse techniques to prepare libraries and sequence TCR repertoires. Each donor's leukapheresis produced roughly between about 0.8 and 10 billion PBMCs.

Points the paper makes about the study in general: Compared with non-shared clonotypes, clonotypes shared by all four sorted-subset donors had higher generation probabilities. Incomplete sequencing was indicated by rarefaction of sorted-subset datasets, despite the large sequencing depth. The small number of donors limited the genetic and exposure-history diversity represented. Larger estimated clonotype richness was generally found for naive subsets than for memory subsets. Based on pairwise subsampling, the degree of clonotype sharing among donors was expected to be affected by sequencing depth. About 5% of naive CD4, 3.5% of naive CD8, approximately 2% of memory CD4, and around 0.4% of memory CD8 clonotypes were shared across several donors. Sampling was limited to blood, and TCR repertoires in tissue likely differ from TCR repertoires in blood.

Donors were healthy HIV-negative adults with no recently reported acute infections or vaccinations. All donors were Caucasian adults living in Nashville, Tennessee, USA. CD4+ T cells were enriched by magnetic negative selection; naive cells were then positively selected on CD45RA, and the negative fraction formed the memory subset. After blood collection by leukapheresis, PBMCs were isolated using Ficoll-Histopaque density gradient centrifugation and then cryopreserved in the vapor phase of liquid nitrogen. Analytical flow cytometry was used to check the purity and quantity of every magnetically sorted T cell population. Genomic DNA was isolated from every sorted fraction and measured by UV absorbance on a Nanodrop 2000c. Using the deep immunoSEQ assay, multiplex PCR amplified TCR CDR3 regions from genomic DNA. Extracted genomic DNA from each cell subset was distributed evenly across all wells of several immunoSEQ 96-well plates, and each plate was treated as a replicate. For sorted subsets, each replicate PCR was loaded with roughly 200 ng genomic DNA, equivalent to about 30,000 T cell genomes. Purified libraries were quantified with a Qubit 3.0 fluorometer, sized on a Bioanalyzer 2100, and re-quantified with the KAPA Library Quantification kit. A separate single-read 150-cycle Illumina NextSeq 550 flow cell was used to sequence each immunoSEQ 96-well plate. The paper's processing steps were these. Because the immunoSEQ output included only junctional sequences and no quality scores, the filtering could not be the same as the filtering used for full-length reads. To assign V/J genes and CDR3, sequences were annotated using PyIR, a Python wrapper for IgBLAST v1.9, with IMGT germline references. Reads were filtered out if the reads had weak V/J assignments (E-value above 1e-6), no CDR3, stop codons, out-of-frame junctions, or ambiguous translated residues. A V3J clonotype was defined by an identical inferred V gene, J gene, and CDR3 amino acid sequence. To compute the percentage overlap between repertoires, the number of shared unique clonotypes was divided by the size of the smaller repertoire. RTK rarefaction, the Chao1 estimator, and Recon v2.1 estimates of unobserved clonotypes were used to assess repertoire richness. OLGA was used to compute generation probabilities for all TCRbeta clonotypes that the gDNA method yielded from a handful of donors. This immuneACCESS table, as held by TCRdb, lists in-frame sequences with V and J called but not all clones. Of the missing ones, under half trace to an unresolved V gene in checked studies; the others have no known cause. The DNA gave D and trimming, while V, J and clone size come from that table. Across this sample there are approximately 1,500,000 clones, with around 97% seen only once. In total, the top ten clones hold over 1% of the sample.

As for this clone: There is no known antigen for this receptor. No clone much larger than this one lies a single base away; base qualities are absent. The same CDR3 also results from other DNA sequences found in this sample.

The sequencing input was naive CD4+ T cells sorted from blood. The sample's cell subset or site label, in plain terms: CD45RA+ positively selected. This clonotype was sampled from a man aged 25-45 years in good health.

The nucleotide sequence is given as TGCGCCAGCAGCTTGGAGGGAGCCCATCAGCCCCAGCATTTT. Its protein is CASSLEGAHQPQHF. In this chain, TRBV5-1 is recombined with TRBJ1-5; confidence is insufficient to name the D gene. For CDR1 and CDR2, the germline V gene lists SGHRS and YFSETQ. V is reduced by 0 bases and J by 5 bases, leaving a spacing of 9 bases between them. Reading from cysteine to phenylalanine, the CDR3 counts 14 amino acids. Only the CDR3 DNA is retained, 42 bases long and in frame from the first base.